The 21 T cell receptor beta chains presented below share a single source sample, sequenced in a study of identical twins. From the 5' RACE reads, TCRdb called clonotypes with MiXCR, one entry per CDR3 protein. The profile covers some 900,000 distinct CDR3 sequences, with approximately 13% appearing a single time and around 1.6% taken by the ten largest. The data also belong to a second study, concerning yellow fever vaccine responses in identical twins.

Sequencing input: PBMCs. The receptors stem from a woman younger than 30 in good health.

V usage is TRBV10-3 and J usage is TRBJ1-3; D not certain. The CDR3 has 12 residues. CDR1 and CDR2 (germline): ENHRY, SYGVKD. Trimming left V 6 bases short and J 10 bases short, with 13 bases between. CDR3 region: CAISANTGTIYF. CDR3 nucleotides: TGTGCCATCAGCGCGAATACGGGTACCATATATTTT.

This clonotype was observed many times. The DNA for the CDR3 is TGTGCCACCAGTGATTTGCAAACCTTGTCCAATCGGCAGTTCTTC. It specifies CATSDLQTLSNRQFF. The rearrangement links TRBV24-1 to TRBJ2-1; no firm D call. Germline V gives CDR1 KGHDR, CDR2 SFDVKD. V lost 0 bases and J lost 12, with 17 bases in between. This CDR3 has 15 residues.

This clonotype was observed many times. The chain links TRBV25-1 to TRBJ2-6; the match to TRBD1 covers 9 bases. V lost 8 bases, J lost 2 bases, and 7 bases stayed unmatched. This CDR3 has 16 amino acids. Germline V lookup: CDR1 MGHDK, CDR2 SYGVNS. The CDR3 region has the DNA TGTGCCAGCTCCGGGACAGGGATCCCTGGGGCCAACGTCCTGACTTTC. This encodes CASSGTGIPGANVLTF.

In its sample, this clonotype was seen many times. V and J are TRBV10-3 and TRBJ2-2; 7 positions match TRBD1. V dropped 2 bases and J dropped 7; count of bases not matched to a gene: 7. The germline gives CDR1 ENHRY, CDR2 SYGVKD. CDR3 size: 15 residues. For the CDR3, the DNA is TGTGCCATCAGTGAGCCCGGACAGGATGGCGGGGAGCTGTTTTTT. Translation: CAISEPGQDGGELFF.

CDR3 in amino acids: CSLASGSRTDTQYF. In DNA form, the CDR3 reads TGCAGTTTGGCTAGCGGGAGTCGCACAGATACGCAGTATTTT. The chain joins TRBV20-1 to TRBJ2-3; 10 bases are a match to TRBD2. From germline, CDR1 is DFQATT and CDR2 SNEGSKA (reference sequence). V lost 8 bases, J lost 1 base, and 6 bases stayed unmatched. The CDR3 runs 14 residues.

This clonotype was seen at least ten times. V gene TRBV11-1 combines with J gene TRBJ2-1, with D possibly matching TRBD1 (5 bases). The CDR3 has 17 amino acids. Germline assignment: CDR1 SGHAT and CDR2 FQDESV (reference sequence). V gave up 5 bases and J gave up 0 bases, with 17 bases separating them. This CDR3 is CASSQIGADLSYNEQFF. The DNA for the CDR3 is TGTGCCAGCAGCCAAATAGGGGCAGACCTCTCCTACAATGAGCAGTTCTTC.

This rearrangement joins TRBV10-3 to TRBJ1-2; no clear D gene. The CDR3 has 14 residues. Germline CDR1 reads ENHRY; CDR2 reads SYGVKD. V lost 0 bases and J 8 bases, leaving 13 bases between the germline ends. The CDR3 coding sequence is TGTGCCATCAGTGAGTCCGGAGTACTGAGCGGCTACACCTTC. The encoded protein is CAISESGVLSGYTF.

This clonotype was detected a few times. V is TRBV5-1 and J is TRBJ2-1; TRBD2 is a possible D gene (5 bases). With 4 bases removed from V and 6 bases from J, the gap between germline ends came to 11 bases. The CDR3 contains 13 residues. Germline V gene lookup returns CDR1 SGHRS and CDR2 YFSETQ. CDR3 coding DNA: TGCGCCAGCAGCGGAGGTGGTATCAATGAGCAGTTCTTC. This sequence encodes CASSGGGINEQFF.

This chain's CDR3 is CASSLAIGTDSNQPQHF. In DNA form, the CDR3 reads TGTGCCAGCAGCTTAGCGATAGGGACAGATAGCAATCAGCCCCAGCATTTT. V usage is TRBV7-9 and J usage is TRBJ1-5; 7 nucleotides line up with TRBD1. CDR1 and CDR2 from the germline V gene are SEHNR and FQNEAQ (reference sequence). Losses at the gene ends were 0 bases for V and 0 bases for J; bases not matched to a gene: 5. The CDR3 spans 17 residues.

This clonotype has more than one count but fewer than ten. This chain connects TRBV20-1 to TRBJ2-7, with 7 bases matching TRBD2. The CDR3 totals 15 residues. The V segment lost 3 bases and the J segment 5 bases; nucleotides outside the gene matches: 13. The germline gives CDR1 DFQATT, CDR2 SNEGSKA (reference sequence). The CDR3 DNA sequence: TGCAGTGCTAGCGGAATGGAAGCGGGATCCAACGAGCAGTACTTC. Translation: CSASGMEAGSNEQYF.

This clonotype was detected a few times. The chain is built from TRBV10-1 and TRBJ1-2, with unresolved D. From germline, CDR1 is WNHNN and CDR2 SYGVQD (reference sequence). The ends were cut back, 0 bases at V and 3 bases at J, with 8 bases in the middle. This CDR3 contains 14 residues. CDR3 in DNA: TGCGCCAGCAGTGAGTCTGGGATCGACTATGGCTACACCTTC. Encoded protein: CASSESGIDYGYTF.

This clonotype was counted many times. The CDR3 spells CASSLVGNYGYTF. In DNA form, the CDR3 reads TGTGCCAGCAGCTTAGTAGGCAACTATGGCTACACCTTC. The chain joins TRBV11-2 to TRBJ1-2, with D hard to call. Trimming cost V 1 base and J 2 bases, with 5 bases left between them. This CDR3 region has 13 residues. Germline V CDR1 and CDR2: SGHAT, FQNNGV.

This chain joins TRBV28 and TRBJ2-6, with D hard to call. There are 16 residues in the CDR3. Germline lookup yields CDR1 MDHEN and CDR2 SYDVKM. The V and J ends lost 7 bases and 3 bases respectively, with 16 bases between them. The CDR3 DNA follows: TGTGCCAGCACCCGACAACCTCTGGTTGGGGCCAACGTCCTGACTTTC. This gives the protein CASTRQPLVGANVLTF. Using reference TRBV28 and TRBJ2-6 for the parts outside the CDR3, the full variable domain is DVKVTQSSRYLVKRTGEKVFLECVQDMDHENMFWYRQDPGLGLRLIYFSYDVKMKEKGDIPEGYSVSREKKERFSLILESASTNQTSMYLCASTRQPLVGANVLTFGAGSRLTVL.

This clonotype has more than one count but fewer than ten. The genes are TRBV3-1 and TRBJ2-7, with D possibly matching TRBD2 (5 bases). CDR3 length: 14 amino acids. V was clipped by 0 bases and J by 5 bases, with 11 bases between them. Germline CDR1 LGHDT, CDR2 YNNKEL (reference sequence). The CDR3 loop is CASSQEPRDDEQYF. In DNA form, the CDR3 reads TGTGCCAGCAGCCAAGAACCCCGGGATGACGAGCAGTACTTC.

This clonotype was detected only a few times. This chain joins TRBV20-1 and TRBJ2-3; D possibly corresponds to TRBD1 (6 bases). Germline V gene sequence: CDR1 DFQATT, CDR2 SNEGSKA (reference sequence). The germline V and J ends were trimmed by 5 bases and 10 bases, with 10 bases remaining between them. CDR3 length equals 10 residues. The CDR3 here is CSAVSGAQYF. CDR3 DNA: TGCAGTGCTGTCTCAGGGGCGCAGTATTTT.

CDR3 amino acids: CASSLRQGPDEQYV. The CDR3 region has the DNA TGTGCCAGCAGCCTTCGACAGGGGCCGGACGAGCAGTACGTC. The chain uses TRBV5-5 and TRBJ2-7, with 8 bases aligning to TRBD1. CDR3 length: 14 amino acids. Germline CDR1 reads SGHKS; CDR2 reads YYEKEE (reference sequence). Trimming took 4 bases from V and 5 from J; bases not matched to a gene: 8.

This clonotype has just a few counts. The chain combines TRBV6-1 with TRBJ2-1, with D possibly being TRBD2 (6 bases). This CDR3 contains 15 residues. Germline lookup yields CDR1 MNHNS and CDR2 SASEGT. The V end lost 7 bases, the J end lost 0 bases, and 13 bases lay between the germline ends. CDR3 amino acids: CASKLGTYSYNEQFF. CDR3 bases: TGTGCCAGCAAACTCGGGACTTACTCCTACAATGAGCAGTTCTTC.

The chain links TRBV19 to TRBJ1-3; D is ambiguous. Per germline, CDR1 LNHDA and CDR2 SQIVND (reference sequence). The CDR3 consists of 14 residues. V was pared by 3 bases and J by 4 bases, with 10 bases between. CDR3 region: CASSITDGGNTIYF. In nucleotides, the CDR3 is TGTGCCAGTAGTATTACGGACGGAGGAAACACCATATATTTT. Full variable domain (remainder filled in from reference TRBV19 and TRBJ1-3): DGGITQSPKYLFRKEGQNVTLSCEQNLNHDAMYWYRQDPGQGLRLIYYSQIVNDFQKGDIAEGYSVSREKKESFPLTVTSAQKNPTAFYLCASSITDGGNTIYFGEGSWLTVV.

This clonotype was seen a handful of times. The chain uses TRBV3-1 and TRBJ1-2, with D perhaps TRBD1 (6 bases). This CDR3 region has 14 residues. Germline CDR1 is LGHDT and CDR2 is YNNKEL (reference sequence). V dropped 0 bases and J dropped 7 bases, with 12 bases sitting between them. As DNA, the CDR3 is TGTGCCAGCAGCCAAGAGAGCAGGGGCGGTGGCTACACCTTC. Amino acid sequence: CASSQESRGGGYTF.

This clonotype was observed at least ten times. The chain couples TRBV15 to TRBJ2-1, with D perhaps given as TRBD1 or TRBD2 (6 bases each). CDR3 length: 14 amino acids. Germline V gene data show CDR1 as LNHNV and CDR2 as YYDKDF (reference sequence). V lost 8 bases and J 4 bases, leaving 15 bases between the germline ends. Written as DNA, the CDR3 is TGTGCCACCCACAGGGACTCCTATTACAATGAGCAGTTCTTC. Its protein is CATHRDSYYNEQFF.

This clonotype showed up many times. The gene calls are TRBV20-1 and TRBJ2-7; TRBD1 might be the D (6 bases). Germline V gives CDR1 DFQATT, CDR2 SNEGSKA (reference sequence). The V end lost 1 base, the J end lost 4 bases, and 11 bases lay between the germline ends. This CDR3 region has 13 residues. The CDR3 DNA reads TGCAGTGCTAGAGGGACAGAGAAATACGAGCAGTACTTC. This gives the protein CSARGTEKYEQYF.